The next 25 T cell receptor beta chains were all read from a single sample in a study of immune heterogeneity within non-small cell lung tumors listed by TCRdb under 2018. For the TCR template, genomic DNA was extracted from bulk tumor tissue, and around 600 ng of gDNA was amplified for each sample. During surgery, multiple biopsies were taken from each primary tumor, with sampling sites spaced as far apart as possible within the tumor mass. The study cohort was described as untreated, and the patients were newly diagnosed NSCLC cases having curative surgery. Sequencing instrument: HiSeq X Ten. The TCR beta CDR3 region was amplified with a multiplex PCR system whose first round of approximately 10 cycles used 32 V-gene forward primers and 13 J-gene reverse primers. TCRdb passed the public sequencing reads through fastp at Q25 and MiXCR, retaining productive beta sequences. All rows with the same CDR3 protein become a single entry with the most common DNA and genes. In all, the sample holds tens of thousands of distinct CDR3 sequences, and more than 25% of those were seen once. The top ten constitute about 4% of the sample.

The sample comprised lung tumor tissue. The receptors here all came from a man in his forties with non-small cell lung cancer.

The gene calls are TRBV2 and TRBJ2-5; D not resolved. The CDR3 has 13 amino acids. Trimming cost V 3 bases and J 9 bases, with 14 bases left between them. Germline CDR1 SNHLY, CDR2 FYNNEI. The CDR3 reads CASSDTYTKAQYF. CDR3 in DNA: TGTGCCAGCAGTGACACCTACACGAAGGCCCAGTACTTC.

The chain couples TRBV2 to TRBJ2-1; possibly TRBD1 for D (6 bases). Between the trimmed V and J ends, which lost 1 base and 8 bases, there was a span of 15 bases. Germline V gene data show CDR1 as SNHLY and CDR2 as FYNNEI. The CDR3 has 15 amino acids. DNA of the CDR3: TGTGCCAGCAGTGAAGAGGGACACCAAGACGATGAGCAGTTCTTC. Translating it yields CASSEEGHQDDEQFF.

This clonotype was counted a single time. This may be a read error, as it is one base from a much larger clone. V gene TRBV10-3 combines with J gene TRBJ2-1; 14 bases line up with TRBD2. The length of the CDR3 is 15 residues. J was trimmed by 7 bases and V by 4 bases; bases with no gene match: 3. CDR1 and CDR2 from the germline V gene are ENHRY and SYGVKD. The CDR3 DNA reads TGTGCCATCAGTGGGGGACTAGCGGGAGCTAATGAGCAGTTCTTC. Translated: CAISGGLAGANEQFF.

This clonotype has at least ten counts. This chain joins TRBV16 and TRBJ2-7; possible D gene TRBD2, 7 bases. The germline V gene encodes CDR1 KGHSY and CDR2 FQNENV. Deletions cut 3 bases from V and 3 bases from J, with 15 bases between. The CDR3 has 15 residues. The CDR3 sequence: CASSQTGGGNYEQYF. The CDR3 bases are TGTGCCAGCAGCCAGACAGGCGGGGGAAACTACGAGCAGTACTTC.

Details on this clonotype: A read error may explain this, as a much larger clone is one base away. The chain joins TRBV24-1 to TRBJ2-1; 13 positions agree with TRBD2. This CDR3 comprises 16 residues. Germline V gene data show CDR1 as KGHDR and CDR2 as SFDVKD. CDR3 nucleotide sequence: TGTGCCGCCAGTGATTCCACTAGCGGGAGGGTTTATGAGCAGTTCTTC. Translating gives CAASDSTSGRVYEQFF.

Concerning this clonotype itself: Just one base apart from a much larger clone, this may be a read error. The chain is built from TRBV3-1 and TRBJ2-5; TRBD2 aligns across 10 bases. With V trimmed by 6 bases and J by 4 bases, 5 bases remained unmatched. The CDR3 runs 14 residues. CDR1 LGHDT and CDR2 YNNKEL come from the germline V gene (reference sequence). The CDR3 is CASSPSGRAETQYF. CDR3 bases: TGTGCCAGCAGTCCCAGCGGGAGGGCAGAGACCCAGTACTTC.

With regard to this clonotype: Being one base from a much bigger clone, this may be a read error. The rearrangement joins TRBV9 to TRBJ2-7; 15 nucleotides align to TRBD2. Germline V CDR1 and CDR2: SGDLS, YYNGEE. The CDR3 length is 15 residues. The CDR3 DNA sequence: TGTGTCAGCAGCTTAGGGACTAGCGGGAGGAACGAGCAGTACTTC. Translating gives CVSSLGTSGRNEQYF.

This clonotype was observed at least ten times. The V and J genes are TRBV18 and TRBJ2-7; 9 bases are a match to TRBD1. V trimming: 4 bases; J trimming: 4 bases; junction bases outside the gene matches: 5. The V gene's germline CDR1 is KGHSH and CDR2 LQKENI. The CDR3 extends over 14 amino acids. The CDR3 region has the DNA TGTGCCAGCTCACTGGACAGGGGACCTTACGAGCAGTACTTC. The encoded protein is CASSLDRGPYEQYF.

The chain has TRBV11-2 and TRBJ1-1; maybe TRBD1 (6 bases). CDR3 size: 11 residues. Between the trimmed V and J ends, which lost 8 bases and 11 bases, there was a span of 15 bases. Germline V CDR1 and CDR2: SGHAT, FQNNGV. The CDR3 sequence: CASSRQVYAFF. The CDR3 nucleotides read TGTGCCAGCTCCCGACAGGTGTACGCTTTCTTT.

Regarding this clonotype: A single base separates this from a much larger clone, so it may be a read error. J is TRBJ2-7 and V is TRBV29-1; D unclear. The CDR3 has 14 residues. Germline V gives CDR1 SQVTM, CDR2 ANQGSEA. CDR3 nucleotides: TGCAGCGTTGAAGAAAATCCAGAAACCTACGAGCAGCACTTC. Amino acid sequence: CSVEENPETYEQHF.

This clonotype was found a few times. The chain is built from TRBV18 and TRBJ2-3; D gene uncertain. The V end lost 1 base, the J end lost 6 bases, and 5 bases lay between the germline ends. The CDR3 is 12 residues long. From germline, CDR1 is KGHSH and CDR2 LQKENI. The CDR3 region has the DNA TGTGCCAGCTCACCACAATCGGATACGCAGTATTTT. It yields the protein CASSPQSDTQYF.

The J gene is TRBJ2-3, the V gene TRBV7-3; 12 nucleotides match TRBD2. Germline V gene data show CDR1 as SGHTA and CDR2 as FQGTGA. Trimming took 2 bases from V and 4 from J; bases not matched to a gene: 4. This CDR3 has 16 residues. The CDR3 reads CASSLALAGGPDTQYF. Here the CDR3 DNA reads TGTGCCAGCAGCTTAGCGCTAGCGGGAGGGCCAGATACGCAGTATTTT.

This clonotype was observed a handful of times. The rearrangement joins TRBV20-1 to TRBJ1-6; D might be TRBD1 (6 bases). Trimming removed 1 base from V and 10 bases from J, with 14 bases in between. CDR3 length: 14 residues. Germline V gene lookup returns CDR1 DFQATT and CDR2 SNEGSKA (reference sequence). CDR3 DNA: TGCAGTGCTAGAGCCCGGGGGGCAGTATCACCCCTCCACTTT. Residues: CSARARGAVSPLHF.

With regard to this clonotype: A much larger clonotype is one base distant, so this may be a read error. The chain joins TRBV5-8 to TRBJ1-6; D is undetermined. The CDR3 consists of 13 residues. Germline V CDR1 and CDR2: SGHTS, YDEGEE. The V gene lost 3 bases and the J gene lost 7 bases, with 8 bases spanning the gap. CDR3 sequence (DNA): TGTGCCAGCAGCTCGGCGCCCAATTCACCCCTCCACTTT. Residues: CASSSAPNSPLHF.

As concerns this clonotype: A single base separates this from a much larger clone, so it may be a read error. The chain recombines TRBV24-1 with TRBJ2-7; no firm D call. Germline CDR1 KGHDR, CDR2 SFDVKD. This CDR3 has 12 amino acids. V was pared by 8 bases and J by 6 bases, with 13 bases between. CDR3 DNA: TGTGCCACCACTGGAAATGGGCGCGAGCAGTACTTC. As protein: CATTGNGREQYF.

This clonotype was observed at least ten times. The V gene is TRBV4-3, the J gene TRBJ1-1; D might be TRBD1 (5 bases). Germline V gives CDR1 LGHNA, CDR2 YSLEER. V lost 0 bases to trimming and J lost 1 base, with 9 bases between them. The CDR3 spans 15 residues. The CDR3 is CASSQEHTGNTEAFF. As DNA, the CDR3 is TGCGCCAGCAGCCAAGAACACACAGGGAACACTGAAGCTTTCTTT.

The rearrangement links TRBV6-2 or TRBV6-3 to TRBJ1-1; D gene uncertain. The germline V gene encodes CDR1 MNHEY and CDR2 SVGEGT. The CDR3 extends over 11 amino acids. V shed 10 bases and J shed 5 bases, with 11 bases lying between them. Written as DNA, the CDR3 is TGTGCCATCGCGGCGGGAACTGAAGCTTTCTTT. It is translated as CAIAAGTEAFF.

In the case of this clonotype: Germline and junction disagree at one end, which may indicate a read error. The chain carries TRBV27 and TRBJ2-7; unclear D gene. Germline values: CDR1 MNHEY, CDR2 SMNVEV (reference sequence). CDR3 size: 13 residues. The CDR3 loop reads CDSSFGGNYEQYF. CDR3 nucleotides: TGTGACAGCAGTTTTGGCGGAAACTACGAGCAGTACTTC.

The chain uses TRBV10-3 and TRBJ2-1; D is unresolved. The germline V and J ends were trimmed by 8 bases and 5 bases, with 7 bases remaining between them. Germline V gene sequence: CDR1 ENHRY, CDR2 SYGVKD. The CDR3 spans 11 residues. CDR3 in DNA: TGTGCCATCGGACGGAACAATGAGCAGTTCTTC. This sequence encodes CAIGRNNEQFF.

This clonotype was observed at least ten times. The chain has TRBV10-2 and TRBJ1-2; 8 nucleotides match TRBD1. V lost 8 bases and J lost 8; bases outside the gene matches: 13. The CDR3 has 14 amino acids. CDR1 and CDR2 (germline): WSHSY, SAAADI. The CDR3: CASRATGASYGYTF. For the CDR3, the DNA is TGCGCCAGCCGGGCGACAGGGGCGTCGTACGGCTACACCTTC.

The chain uses TRBV6-2 or TRBV6-3 and TRBJ2-1; D call uncertain. The CDR3 has 14 amino acids. V dropped 1 base and J dropped 8 bases, with 12 bases sitting between them. The germline gives CDR1 MNHEY, CDR2 SVGEGT. CDR3 amino acids: CASSYFSGRDEQFF. The CDR3 coding sequence is TGTGCCAGCAGTTACTTCAGTGGTCGAGATGAGCAGTTCTTC.

A word on this clonotype: A read error may explain this, as a much larger clone is one base away. The chain links TRBV24-1 to TRBJ1-2, with a tentative D call TRBD1 (6 bases). Germline-derived CDR1 and CDR2 are KGHDR and SFDVKD. The CDR3 is 14 amino acids. DNA of the CDR3: TGTGCCATCAGTGATTTGAACAGGGAGCATGGCTACACCTTC. It yields the protein CAISDLNREHGYTF.

This clonotype was observed at least ten times. V and J are TRBV12-3 or TRBV12-4 and TRBJ1-6; possible D gene TRBD1, 6 bases. The CDR3 length is 16 residues. Between the trimmed V and J ends, which lost 5 bases and 6 bases, there was a span of 17 bases. CDR3 sequence reads: CASSLQGTMGNSPLHF. In DNA form, the CDR3 reads TGTGCCAGCAGTCTACAGGGCACTATGGGTAATTCACCCCTCCACTTT.

This clonotype is medium-sized by share. The chain couples TRBV10-2 to TRBJ2-3, with D hard to call. The CDR3 totals 12 residues. Germline V gives CDR1 WSHSY, CDR2 SAAADI. Trimming cost V 6 bases and J 1 base, with 5 bases left between them. CDR3 nucleotide sequence: TGCGCCAGCAGGGACGGCACAGATACGCAGTATTTT. Translating gives CASRDGTDTQYF.

As for this clonotype: Being one base from a much bigger clone, this may be a read error. The chain uses TRBV5-1 and TRBJ2-7, with 7 bases lining up with TRBD1. Trimming took 2 bases from V and 6 from J; bases not matched to a gene: 8. This CDR3 region has 14 residues. The germline CDR1 and CDR2 sequences are SGHRS and YFSETQ. The CDR3 loop reads CASSFATGIGEQYF. In DNA, the CDR3 is TGCGCCAGCAGCTTCGCGACAGGGATCGGCGAGCAGTACTTC.